One sample yielded the 18 T cell receptor beta chains listed below, sequenced in a study of post-analysis software for immune sequencing data. Regarding the study as a whole: The five TRBV segments detected at higher frequency in patients than in controls included TRBV5-6, TRBV5-1 and TRBV20-1.

Their antigens remain unidentified. Unique molecular identifiers were carried by the TCR beta cDNA libraries. Using its own MiXCR run on the PCR reads, TCRdb lists one record per CDR3 protein. Seen here are some 800,000 distinct CDR3 sequences, 35% to 55% observed once, and the top ten hold roughly 5%. The sequenced material came from blood. The source of these receptors is a girl aged 10-17 years with multiple sclerosis.

The CDR3, as DNA: TGCGCCAGCAGCTTGGGTGGCCGCCAGACCTATGGCTACACCTTC. This sequence encodes CASSLGGRQTYGYTF. The rearrangement joins TRBV5-1 to TRBJ1-2; D remains ambiguous. CDR1 is SGHRS, CDR2 YFSETQ, per germline. The CDR3 runs 15 residues. V gave up 0 bases and J gave up 4 bases, with 13 bases separating them. The whole variable domain, filled in from reference TRBV5-1 and TRBJ1-2, reads KAGVTQTPRYLIKTRGQQVTLSCSPISGHRSVSWYQQTPGQGLQFLFEYFSETQRNKGNFPGRFSGRQFSNSRSEMNVSTLELGDSALYLCASSLGGRQTYGYTFGSGTRLTVV.

This chain connects TRBV4-3 to TRBJ2-5; D perhaps matches TRBD2 (7 bases). With 0 bases removed from V and 4 bases from J, the gap between germline ends came to 15 bases. In germline, CDR1 is LGHNA, CDR2 YSLEER. The length of the CDR3 is 16 residues. This chain's CDR3 is CASSQDVGEGGETQYF. Written as DNA, the CDR3 is TGCGCCAGCAGCCAAGATGTGGGGGAGGGGGGAGAGACCCAGTACTTC.

The V call is TRBV6-5, the J call TRBJ2-7, with 12 positions matching TRBD2. Germline V CDR1 and CDR2: MNHEY, SVGAGI. J lost 7 bases, V lost 6 bases, and 16 bases had no gene match. This CDR3 is 17 amino acids long. In DNA form, the CDR3 reads TGTGCCAGCAGCTACCAAAGACTAGCGGGAGTTCTCAGTGAGCAGTACTTC. Protein: CASSYQRLAGVLSEQYF.

Many counts were recorded for this clonotype. The CDR3 DNA follows: TGCAGTGGTCTTAACCGGGACAGACAAGAACGGATCTACACCTTC. Its protein product is CSGLNRDRQERIYTF. The chain carries TRBV20-1 and TRBJ1-2; 7 positions match TRBD1. The germline V gene has CDR1 DFQATT and CDR2 SNEGSKA (reference sequence). The CDR3 is 15 amino acids. The V segment lost 7 bases and the J segment 10 bases; nucleotides outside the gene matches: 21.

In this sample, this clonotype turned up a few times. The V gene is TRBV12-3 or TRBV12-4, the J gene TRBJ2-7, with D hard to call. The CDR3 totals 12 residues. Trimming shortened V by 3 bases and J by 6 bases, and 9 bases separated the two germline ends. The CDR3 coding sequence is TGTGCCAGCAGTTTGAAGGGCCCCGAGCAGTACTTC. Encoded protein: CASSLKGPEQYF.

A note on this clonotype: One junction end does not reproduce the germline sequence, and a read error may be involved. The rearrangement uses TRBV7-7 and TRBJ2-5; 11 bases map to TRBD1. The CDR3 extends over 14 amino acids. CDR1 and CDR2 (germline): SSHAT, FNYEAQ (reference sequence). The CDR3 DNA sequence: TGTGCTAGCAGCTTTGGGACAGGGGGGGAGACCCAGTACTTC. This translates into CASSFGTGGETQYF. The entire variable domain, with the rest obtained from reference TRBV7-7 and TRBJ2-5, is as follows: GAGVSQSPRYKVTKRGQDVTLRCDPISSHATLYWYQQALGQGPEFLTYFNYEAQPDKSGLPSDRFSAERPEGSISTLTIQRTEQRDSAMYRCASSFGTGGETQYFGPGTRLLVL.

The chain employs TRBV29-1 and TRBJ2-3; 15 positions agree with TRBD2. The CDR3 extends over 17 amino acids. J lost 2 bases, V lost 8 bases, and 11 bases had no gene match. The germline CDR1 and CDR2 sequences are SQVTM and ANQGSEA. The CDR3: CSSKPGTSGRSTDTQYF. The CDR3 nucleotides read TGCAGCTCCAAGCCCGGGACTAGCGGGAGGTCCACAGATACGCAGTATTTT.

The gene calls are TRBV12-3 or TRBV12-4 and TRBJ1-1; 10 nucleotides agree with TRBD1. Losses at the gene ends were 8 bases for V and 4 bases for J; bases not matched to a gene: 4. The CDR3 length is 13 residues. The CDR3 spells CASVWTGGTEAFF. The CDR3, as DNA: TGTGCCAGCGTCTGGACAGGGGGCACTGAAGCTTTCTTT.

The chain has TRBV12-3 or TRBV12-4 and TRBJ2-1; 7 positions match TRBD2. The junction had 11 bases not matched to a gene; V was cut back by 7 bases and J by 2 bases. The CDR3 sequence is 16 residues long. This CDR3 is CASNTGGTNTYNEQFF. DNA of the CDR3: TGTGCCAGCAACACGGGAGGAACTAATACCTACAATGAGCAGTTCTTC.

The V and J genes are TRBV10-3 and TRBJ1-1; no definite D call. V dropped 2 bases and J dropped 2 bases, with 6 bases sitting between them. The CDR3 has 13 amino acids. Per the germline V gene, CDR1 is ENHRY and CDR2 is SYGVKD. The chain's CDR3 is CAISERANTEAFF. The CDR3 nucleotides read TGTGCCATCAGTGAGCGGGCCAACACTGAAGCTTTCTTT.

In its sample, this clonotype was seen a few times. This sequence joins TRBV19 and TRBJ1-2; D remains unclear. This CDR3 is 18 amino acids long. Per germline, CDR1 LNHDA and CDR2 SQIVND (reference sequence). The V end lost 5 bases, the J end lost 3 bases, and 25 bases lay between the germline ends. The CDR3 reads CASSVYPGRFKGDYGYTF. As DNA, the CDR3 is TGTGCCAGTAGTGTCTATCCCGGGCGATTTAAAGGAGACTATGGCTACACCTTC.

The CDR3 here is CASSVVGRGQETQYF. The CDR3 coding sequence is TGCGCCAGCAGCGTAGTAGGGCGGGGTCAAGAGACCCAGTACTTC. This rearrangement joins TRBV5-1 to TRBJ2-5, with TRBD2 as a possible D gene (6 bases). V dropped 4 bases and J dropped 2 bases, with 15 bases sitting between them. This CDR3 has 15 amino acids. Germline CDR1 SGHRS, CDR2 YFSETQ.

The CDR3 coding sequence is TGTGCCAGCAGCCAGACAGGGCTCGAGACCCAGTACTTC. Translating it yields CASSQTGLETQYF. V usage is TRBV7-9 and J usage is TRBJ2-5; TRBD1 agrees at 7 bases. The J segment lost 5 bases and the V segment lost 5 bases, leaving 5 bases of the junction unmatched. Germline V gene lookup returns CDR1 SEHNR and CDR2 FQNEAQ (reference sequence). The CDR3 has 13 amino acids.

There are a few counts of this clonotype. CDR3 sequence (DNA): TGTGCCAGCAGTCGTCTAGCGCTCCAAAAATTAGCCAAAAACATTCAGTACTTC. Its protein product is CASSRLALQKLAKNIQYF. J is TRBJ2-4 and V is TRBV12-3 or TRBV12-4, with D possibly matching TRBD2 (6 bases). The CDR3 is made up of 18 amino acids. V shed 5 bases and J shed 0 bases, with 20 bases lying between them.

V usage is TRBV29-1 and J usage is TRBJ2-1; tentatively, D is TRBD2 (5 bases). The CDR3 is made up of 12 amino acids. The V end was cut by 4 bases, the J end by 7 bases, with 11 bases between. Germline CDR1 reads SQVTM; CDR2 reads ANQGSEA. CDR3 sequence (DNA): TGCAGCGTTGTAAAACTAGATAATGAGCAGTTCTTC. Its protein is CSVVKLDNEQFF.

This clonotype was counted only a few times. The chain joins TRBV7-2 to TRBJ2-1, with 7 bases aligning to TRBD2. This CDR3 has 18 amino acids. V lost 5 bases to trimming and J lost 2 bases; unmatched junction nucleotides: 15. The germline CDR1 and CDR2 sequences are SGHTA and FQGNSA. The CDR3 is CASSPGGFGGRAYNEQFF. CDR3 in DNA: TGTGCCAGCAGCCCGGGGGGATTTGGAGGGAGGGCCTACAATGAGCAGTTCTTC.

V gene TRBV6-5 combines with J gene TRBJ2-5; 7 bases fit TRBD1. The DNA matches TRBJ2-7 better at its end, which makes the J call doubtful. The CDR3 contains 13 residues. Per the germline V gene, CDR1 is MNHEY and CDR2 is SVGAGI. The CDR3 sequence: CASSTQGYHEQYF. The DNA of the CDR3 is TGTGCCAGCAGTACACAGGGGTATCACGAGCAGTACTTC.

For the CDR3, the DNA is TGTGCCAGCAGCTTAATAGTGCTAGCGAACTACGAGCAGTACTTC. It yields the protein CASSLIVLANYEQYF. This chain connects TRBV7-2 to TRBJ2-7; maybe TRBD2 (6 bases). CDR3 length: 15 residues. The germline V gene encodes CDR1 SGHTA and CDR2 FQGNSA. The V end lost 2 bases, the J end lost 3 bases, and 14 bases lay between the germline ends.